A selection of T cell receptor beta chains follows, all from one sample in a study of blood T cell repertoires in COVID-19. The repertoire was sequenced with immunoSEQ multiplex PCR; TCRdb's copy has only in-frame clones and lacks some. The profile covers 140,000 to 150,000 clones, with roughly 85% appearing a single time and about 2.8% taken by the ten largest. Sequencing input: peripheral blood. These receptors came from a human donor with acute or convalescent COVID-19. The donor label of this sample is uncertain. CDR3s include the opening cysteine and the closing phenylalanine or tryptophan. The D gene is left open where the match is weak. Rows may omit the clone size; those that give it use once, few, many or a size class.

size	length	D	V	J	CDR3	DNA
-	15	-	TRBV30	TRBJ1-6	CAWSDPPGWNSPLHF	TGTGCCTGGAGTGACCCACCAGGGTGGAATTCACCCCTCCACTTT
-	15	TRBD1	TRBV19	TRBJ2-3	CASSRRQGVTDTQYF	TGTGCCAGTTCCCGACGACAGGGGGTGACAGATACGCAGTATTTT
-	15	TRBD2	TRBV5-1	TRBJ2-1	CASIGVSGGANEQFF	TGCGCCAGCATAGGAGTAAGCGGGGGGGCAAATGAGCAGTTCTTC
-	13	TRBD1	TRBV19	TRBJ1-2	CASRETGADGYTF	TGTGCCAGTAGGGAAACAGGGGCGGACGGCTACACCTTC
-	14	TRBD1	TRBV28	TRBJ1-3	CASRPGGSGNTIYF	TGTGCCAGCAGACCAGGGGGCTCTGGAAACACCATATATTTT
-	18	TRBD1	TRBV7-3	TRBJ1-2	CASSLPRWDRRLNYGYTF	TGTGCCAGCAGCTTACCTAGATGGGACAGACGCCTGAACTATGGCTACACCTTC
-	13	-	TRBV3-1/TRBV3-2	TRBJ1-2	CASSQGLQDGYTF	TGTGCCAGCAGCCAAGGTTTACAGGATGGCTACACCTTC
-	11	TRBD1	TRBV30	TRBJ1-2	CAWSVLTGSIF	TGTGCCTGGAGTGTTTTGACAGGGTCCATCTTC
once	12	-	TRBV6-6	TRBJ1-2	CASSDSNYGYTF	TGTGCCAGCAGTGACAGTAACTATGGCTACACCTTC
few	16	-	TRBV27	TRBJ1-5	CASSRQAGASNQPQHF	TGTGCCAGCAGTCGCCAAGCAGGGGCGAGCAATCAGCCCCAGCATTTT
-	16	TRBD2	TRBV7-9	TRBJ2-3	CASTIWGTSGGGTQYF	TGTGCCAGCACCATATGGGGGACTAGCGGCGGAGGGACGCAGTATTTT
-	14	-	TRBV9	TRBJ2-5	CASSVARGQETQYF	TGTGCCAGCAGCGTAGCTAGGGGGCAAGAGACCCAGTACTTC
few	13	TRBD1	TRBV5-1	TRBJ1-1	CASSAQGRGGAFF	TGCGCCAGCAGCGCACAGGGGAGAGGGGGAGCTTTCTTT
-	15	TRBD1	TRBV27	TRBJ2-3	CASSYDRVSTDTQYF	TGTGCCAGCAGTTATGACAGGGTCAGCACAGATACGCAGTATTTT
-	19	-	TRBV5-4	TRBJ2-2	CASSLGGNEHGRNTGELFF	TGTGCCAGCAGCTTGGGGGGCAATGAGCATGGAAGGAACACCGGGGAGCTGTTTTTT
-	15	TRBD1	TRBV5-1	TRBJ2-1	CASSLGGTGYNEQFF	TGCGCCAGCAGCTTAGGCGGGACAGGGTACAATGAGCAGTTCTTC
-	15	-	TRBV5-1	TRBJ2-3	CASSLARGTRDTQYF	TGCGCCAGCAGCTTGGCCAGGGGTACGAGGGATACGCAGTATTTT
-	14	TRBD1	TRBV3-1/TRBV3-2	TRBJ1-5	CASSRTGRDQPQHF	TGTGCCAGCAGCCGGACAGGGAGGGATCAGCCCCAGCATTTT
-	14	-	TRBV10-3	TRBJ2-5	CASRLAGAQETQYF	TGTGCCAGCAGGCTTGCGGGGGCTCAAGAGACCCAGTACTTC
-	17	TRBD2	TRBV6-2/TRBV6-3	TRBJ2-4	CASSHLEQAGHHNIQYF	TGTGCCAGCAGTCATCTCGAACAAGCGGGGCACCATAACATTCAGTACTTC
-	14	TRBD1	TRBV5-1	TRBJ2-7	CASSQGQGRYEQYF	TGCGCCAGCAGCCAAGGACAGGGGCGGTACGAGCAGTACTTC
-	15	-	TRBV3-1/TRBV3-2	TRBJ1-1	CASSQGGATNTEAFF	TGTGCCAGCAGCCAAGGGGGCGCAACGAACACTGAAGCTTTCTTT
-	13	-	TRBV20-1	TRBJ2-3	CSASGAGTDTQYF	TGCAGTGCTAGTGGGGCCGGCACAGATACGCAGTATTTT
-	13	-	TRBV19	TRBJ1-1	CASARQGNTEAFF	TGTGCCAGTGCTAGGCAGGGGAACACTGAAGCTTTCTTT
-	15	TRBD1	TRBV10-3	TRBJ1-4	CAISDTGGPNEKLFF	TGTGCCATCAGCGACACAGGGGGCCCCAATGAAAAACTGTTTTTT
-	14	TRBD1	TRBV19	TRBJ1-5	CASSMGTGKEPQHF	TGTGCCAGTAGTATGGGGACAGGAAAGGAGCCCCAGCATTTT
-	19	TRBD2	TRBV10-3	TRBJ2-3	CAISESTSGGITSTDTQYF	TGTGCCATCAGTGAATCGACTAGCGGGGGGATAACTAGCACAGATACGCAGTATTTT
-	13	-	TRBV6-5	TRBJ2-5	CASSRGKLETQYF	TGTGCCAGCTCACGGGGAAAACTTGAGACCCAGTACTTC
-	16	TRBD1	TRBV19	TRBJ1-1	CASPGQGAKEVTEAFF	TGTGCCAGCCCCGGACAGGGAGCTAAGGAGGTTACTGAAGCTTTCTTT
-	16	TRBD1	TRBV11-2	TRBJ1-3	CASNAGGSTPGNTIYF	TGTGCCAGCAACGCAGGGGGCTCGACTCCTGGAAACACCATATATTTT
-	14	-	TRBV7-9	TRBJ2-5	CASSLVGAEETQYF	TGTGCCAGCAGCTTAGTAGGGGCCGAAGAGACCCAGTACTTC
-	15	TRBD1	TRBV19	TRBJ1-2	CASSRVGQDNYGYTF	TGTGCCAGTAGTAGGGTGGGACAGGATAACTATGGCTACACCTTC
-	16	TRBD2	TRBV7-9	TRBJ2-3	CASSLGLAGPTDTQYF	TGTGCCAGCAGCTTAGGACTAGCGGGACCCACAGATACGCAGTATTTT
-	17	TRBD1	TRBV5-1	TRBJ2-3	CASSLVLTGQGVDTQYF	TGCGCCAGCAGCTTGGTCCTCACGGGACAGGGAGTGGATACGCAGTATTTT
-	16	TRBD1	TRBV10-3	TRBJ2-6	CATGQGAHSGANVLTF	TGTGCCACAGGACAGGGGGCCCACTCTGGGGCCAACGTCCTGACTTTC
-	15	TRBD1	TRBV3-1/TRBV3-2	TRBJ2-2	CASRTPGQGAGELFF	TGTGCCAGCAGGACGCCGGGACAGGGGGCCGGGGAGCTGTTTTTT
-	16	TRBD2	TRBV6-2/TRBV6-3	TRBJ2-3	CASSGASGGSTDTQYF	TGTGCCAGCAGTGGTGCTAGCGGGGGGAGCACAGATACGCAGTATTTT
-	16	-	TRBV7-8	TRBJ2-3	CASSLDWGGDTDTQYF	TGTGCCAGCAGCTTAGATTGGGGCGGGGACACAGATACGCAGTATTTT
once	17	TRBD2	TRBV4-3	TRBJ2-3	CASSQDGLAVSTDTQYF	TGCGCCAGCAGCCAAGATGGACTAGCGGTCAGCACAGATACGCAGTATTTT
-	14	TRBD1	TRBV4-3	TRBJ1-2	CASSQARTGDGYTF	TGCGCCAGCAGCCAAGCTCGGACAGGGGACGGCTACACCTTC
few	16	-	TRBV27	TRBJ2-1	CASSPETASSYNEQFF	TGTGCCAGCAGTCCTGAGACTGCCAGCTCCTACAATGAGCAGTTCTTC
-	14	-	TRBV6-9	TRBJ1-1	CASSSVAGITEAFF	TGTGCCAGCAGTTCGGTCGCGGGGATTACTGAAGCTTTCTTT
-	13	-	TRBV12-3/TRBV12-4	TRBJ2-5	CASSPTVQETQYF	TGTGCCAGCAGCCCCACGGTCCAAGAGACCCAGTACTTC
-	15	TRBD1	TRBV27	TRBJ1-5	CASSRLTGGGQPQHF	TGTGCCAGCAGTCGCCTTACAGGGGGCGGTCAGCCCCAGCATTTT
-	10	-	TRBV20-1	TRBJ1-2	CSARQNGYTF	TGCAGTGCTAGACAGAATGGCTACACCTTC
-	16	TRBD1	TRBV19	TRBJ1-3	CASSIAGTDSGNTIYF	TGTGCCAGTAGTATAGCAGGGACAGACTCTGGAAACACCATATATTTT
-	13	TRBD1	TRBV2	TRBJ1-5	CASGQGINQPQHF	TGTGCCAGCGGACAGGGGATCAATCAGCCCCAGCATTTT